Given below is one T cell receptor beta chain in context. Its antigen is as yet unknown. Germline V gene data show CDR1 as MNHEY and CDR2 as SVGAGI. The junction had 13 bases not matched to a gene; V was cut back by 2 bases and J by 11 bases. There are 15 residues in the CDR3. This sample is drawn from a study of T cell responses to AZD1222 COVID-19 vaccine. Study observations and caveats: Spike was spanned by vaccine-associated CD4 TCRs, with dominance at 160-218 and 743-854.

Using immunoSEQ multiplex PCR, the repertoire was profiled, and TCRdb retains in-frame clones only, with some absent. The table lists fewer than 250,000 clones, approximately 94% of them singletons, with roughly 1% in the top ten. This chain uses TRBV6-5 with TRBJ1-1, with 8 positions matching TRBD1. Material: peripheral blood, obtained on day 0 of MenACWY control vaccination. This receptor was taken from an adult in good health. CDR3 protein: CASSYPGQGSLGAFF. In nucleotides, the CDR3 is TGTGCCAGCAGTTACCCTGGACAGGGAAGCCTCGGGGCTTTCTTT.